A single sample gave rise to the 24 T cell receptor beta chains below, sequenced in a study of Ad26.COV2.S vaccination and SARS-CoV-2 variants. Stated treatment: over 15 received Ad26.COV2.S at low or high dose, single or two shots; 5 received placebo; per-sample allocation not given. Collection of the samples took place on day 63 after the first injection of vaccine or placebo. Here immunoSEQ multiplex PCR was the method, and the copy in TCRdb shows in-frame clones only, minus some. The table lists roughly 320,000 clones, about 86% of them singletons, with approximately 1.9% in the top ten. The sequencing here drew on peripheral blood, taken in a trial of Ad26.COV2.S vaccine versus placebo. These receptors were obtained from a person aged 18-60 years who received the Ad26.COV2.S COVID-19 vaccine or a placebo.

This clone is a singleton in its sample. V is TRBV2 and J is TRBJ2-7; D unclear. Germline CDR1 SNHLY, CDR2 FYNNEI. V lost 5 bases to trimming and J lost 2 bases, with 13 bases between them. This CDR3 is built from 14 residues. The CDR3 DNA reads as TGTGCCAGCAGTCCCAGGTGGGCGGCCTACGAGCAGTACTTC. Translated: CASSPRWAAYEQYF.

This clone has just one count. V is TRBV3-1 (or the pseudogene TRBV3-2) and J is TRBJ1-2; maybe TRBD1 (5 bases). The germline CDR1 and CDR2 sequences are LGHDT and YNNKEL (reference sequence). The CDR3 sequence is 15 residues long. Trimming left V 0 bases short and J 6 bases short, with 14 bases between. The CDR3 reads CASSQEGEWGNGYTF. The CDR3 DNA reads TGTGCCAGCAGCCAAGAAGGAGAATGGGGGAATGGCTACACCTTC.

The rearrangement links TRBV30 to TRBJ2-1, with a weak D call TRBD2 (6 bases). Per the germline V gene, CDR1 is GTSNPN and CDR2 is SVGIG (reference sequence). This CDR3 is 15 amino acids long. V was clipped by 1 base and J by 4 bases, with 14 bases between them. The CDR3 region has the DNA TGTGCCTGGAGTGGCCGTAGAAGCGGGTACAATGAGCAGTTCTTC. It is translated as CAWSGRRSGYNEQFF.

The chain recombines TRBV9 with TRBJ2-1; D call uncertain. The V gene's germline CDR1 is SGDLS and CDR2 YYNGEE. The CDR3 runs 14 residues. V lost 1 base and J lost 5, with 10 bases in between. Written as DNA, the CDR3 is TGTGCCAGCAGCGTAAAGGTGATCAACAATGAGCAGTTCTTC. Translated: CASSVKVINNEQFF.

The rearrangement joins TRBV19 to TRBJ2-6; D unclear. Germline V gene lookup returns CDR1 LNHDA and CDR2 SQIVND (reference sequence). The length of the CDR3 is 16 residues. V lost 3 bases, J lost 0 bases, and 9 bases lay in between. The CDR3 here is CASSMVSSSGANVLTF. The CDR3 DNA reads TGTGCCAGTAGTATGGTTTCGAGCTCTGGGGCCAACGTCCTGACTTTC.

The rearrangement links TRBV4-1 to TRBJ2-7; 10 bases match TRBD1. The length of the CDR3 is 16 residues. Losses at the gene ends were 1 base for V and 3 bases for J; bases not matched to a gene: 6. Germline V gene lookup returns CDR1 MGHRA and CDR2 YSYEKL. In DNA, the CDR3 is TGCGCCAGCAGCCAAGTCACCGGGACAGGGGACTACGAGCAGTACTTC. This codes for CASSQVTGTGDYEQYF.

The V and J genes are TRBV7-2 and TRBJ1-5; a possible D gene is TRBD1 (6 bases). The CDR3 is 16 residues long. CDR1 SGHTA and CDR2 FQGNSA come from the germline V gene. V was shortened by 1 base and J by 5 bases, with 15 bases between the two germline ends. The CDR3 DNA is TGTGCCAGCAGCTTAGAAGGGGGGGCCGGGGATCAGCCCCAGCATTTT. This translates into CASSLEGGAGDQPQHF.

This clone was picked up many times. The chain is built from TRBV10-3 and TRBJ1-1; a possible D gene is TRBD1 (5 bases). V lost 1 base and J 11 bases, leaving 11 bases between the germline ends. The CDR3 totals 12 residues. Germline V CDR1 and CDR2: ENHRY, SYGVKD. The CDR3 reads CAISEFRVGAFF. The CDR3 DNA sequence: TGTGCCATCAGTGAGTTCAGGGTAGGCGCTTTCTTT.

This clone was recorded once. V is TRBV6-2 or TRBV6-3 and J is TRBJ2-3, with TRBD2 matching 10 bases. Trimming took 4 bases from V and 0 from J; bases not matched to a gene: 13. The CDR3 has 19 residues. Germline CDR1 is MNHEY and CDR2 is SVGEGT. The CDR3 nucleotides are TGTGCCAGCAGTTTCCCGGCTAGCGGGGGAGGCCCTAGCACAGATACGCAGTATTTT. This encodes CASSFPASGGGPSTDTQYF.

J is TRBJ2-7 and V is TRBV27; TRBD2 agrees at 9 bases. The CDR3 is 16 residues long. CDR1 and CDR2 (germline): MNHEY, SMNVEV (reference sequence). The trim removed 4 bases at V and 0 bases at J, leaving 7 bases unmatched. CDR3 sequence reads: CASSWASGAHSYEQYF. In nucleotides, the CDR3 is TGTGCCAGCAGTTGGGCTAGCGGGGCCCACTCCTACGAGCAGTACTTC.

A few counts support this clone. This chain connects TRBV5-6 to TRBJ1-2, with D perhaps TRBD1 (5 bases). In germline, CDR1 is SGHDT, CDR2 YYEEEE. The ends were cut back, 4 bases at V and 8 bases at J, with 18 bases in the middle. The CDR3 totals 14 residues. CDR3 sequence: CASSVGASSPGYTF. In nucleotides, the CDR3 is TGTGCCAGCAGCGTTGGGGCCTCGTCCCCGGGCTACACCTTC.

This clone has a handful of counts. V and J are TRBV30 and TRBJ1-2, with TRBD1 matching over 11 bases. Unmatched junction bases numbered 8, after V lost 0 bases and J lost 2 bases. This CDR3 has 17 residues. Germline-derived CDR1 and CDR2 are GTSNPN and SVGIG (reference sequence). The CDR3 DNA reads TGTGCCTGGAGTGTTGGACAGGGGGCATTAGGAAACTATGGCTACACCTTC. Encoded protein: CAWSVGQGALGNYGYTF.

This clone was counted only a few times. Other DNA sequences in the sample encode the same CDR3. The gene calls are TRBV5-1 and TRBJ1-2; TRBD1 might be the D (5 bases). This CDR3 has 13 residues. Germline CDR1 and CDR2: SGHRS and YFSETQ. Trimming took 0 bases from V and 3 from J, leaving 6 bases between them. CDR3 residues: CASSLEGDYGYTF. The CDR3 DNA reads as TGCGCCAGCAGCTTGGAAGGGGACTATGGCTACACCTTC. The full variable domain, its missing parts supplied by reference TRBV5-1 and TRBJ1-2, is KAGVTQTPRYLIKTRGQQVTLSCSPISGHRSVSWYQQTPGQGLQFLFEYFSETQRNKGNFPGRFSGRQFSNSRSEMNVSTLELGDSALYLCASSLEGDYGYTFGSGTRLTVV.

The gene calls are TRBV5-8 and TRBJ1-6, with no clear D. This CDR3 has 13 residues. Germline CDR1 SGHTS, CDR2 YDEGEE. V was cut by 4 bases and J by 14 bases, with 16 bases left in between. The CDR3 is CASSPGREASLHF. For the CDR3, the DNA is TGTGCCAGCAGCCCCGGACGGGAAGCATCCCTCCACTTT.

The chain is built from TRBV11-1 and TRBJ1-2; TRBD1 agrees at 7 bases. The CDR3 has 13 residues. The trim removed 1 base at V and 6 bases at J, leaving 2 bases unmatched. Germline V gene data show CDR1 as SGHAT and CDR2 as FQDESV (reference sequence). CDR3 residues: CASSLDRGNGYTF. The CDR3 region has the DNA TGTGCCAGCAGCTTAGACAGGGGAAATGGCTACACCTTC.

The chain carries TRBV13 and TRBJ2-2; D unresolved. Germline-derived CDR1 and CDR2 are PRHDT and FYEKMQ (reference sequence). V dropped 4 bases and J dropped 8 bases, with 5 bases sitting between them. This CDR3 region has 11 residues. CDR3 DNA: TGTGCCAGCAGCTCCGGGGGGGAGCTGTTTTTT. This translates into CASSSGGELFF.

A remark on this clone: A junction boundary mismatches the germline segment, possibly from a read error. V usage is TRBV6-6 and J usage is TRBJ2-3, with D possibly being TRBD2 (6 bases). CDR3 length equals 18 residues. Germline V gene lookup returns CDR1 MNHNY and CDR2 SVGAGI (reference sequence). The CDR3 region is CATSRAANQRAPTDTQYF. CDR3 nucleotides: TGTGCCACCAGTCGGGCAGCGAATCAGCGGGCACCTACAGATACGCAGTATTTT.

This chain uses TRBV4-2 with TRBJ1-5; 7 nucleotides agree with TRBD1. Unmatched junction bases numbered 11, after V lost 0 bases and J lost 0 bases. Germline CDR1 is LGHNA and CDR2 is YNFKEQ. This CDR3 spans 19 amino acids. CDR3 amino acids: CASSQDSGQLGYSNQPQHF. Written as DNA, the CDR3 is TGTGCCAGCAGCCAAGATTCGGGACAGTTGGGGTATAGCAATCAGCCCCAGCATTTT.

The chain combines TRBV11-2 with TRBJ2-5; 10 positions match TRBD2. Germline V gives CDR1 SGHAT, CDR2 FQNNGV. This CDR3 is 16 amino acids long. The junction had 5 bases not matched to a gene; V was cut back by 2 bases and J by 2 bases. In DNA, the CDR3 is TGTGCCAGCAGCTTAAGCGGGGGGGCCGGGCAAGAGACCCAGTACTTC. Translated: CASSLSGGAGQETQYF. The full variable domain, its missing parts supplied by reference TRBV11-2 and TRBJ2-5, is EAGVAQSPRYKIIEKRQSVAFWCNPISGHATLYWYQQILGQGPKLLIQFQNNGVVDDSQLPKDRFSAERLKGVDSTLKIQPAKLEDSAVYLCASSLSGGAGQETQYFGPGTRLLVL.

This chain links TRBV28 with TRBJ1-5; perhaps TRBD1 as D (5 bases). The CDR3 runs 14 residues. Germline V lookup: CDR1 MDHEN, CDR2 SYDVKM. Deletions cut 3 bases from V and 3 bases from J, with 9 bases between. The CDR3 DNA follows: TGTGCCAGCAGTTTCGGGGCCATCAATCAGCCCCAGCATTTT. Translation: CASSFGAINQPQHF.

The chain couples TRBV6-5 to TRBJ1-3, with 7 bases fitting TRBD1. After removal of 6 bases from V and 0 bases from J, the junction contained 5 bases not matched to a gene. CDR1 is MNHEY, CDR2 SVGAGI, per germline. This CDR3 has 15 amino acids. CDR3 amino acids: CASSPGTDSGNTIYF. CDR3 DNA sequence: TGTGCCAGCAGCCCCGGGACAGACTCTGGAAACACCATATATTTT.

This sequence joins TRBV18 and TRBJ1-2, with D possibly being TRBD1 (6 bases). CDR1 is KGHSH and CDR2 is LQKENI in the germline V gene. The CDR3 has 15 amino acids. V was shortened by 1 base and J by 0 bases, with 9 bases between the two germline ends. The CDR3 loop is CASSPRQGTNYGYTF. CDR3 in DNA: TGTGCCAGCTCACCACGCCAGGGGACTAACTATGGCTACACCTTC.

In this sample, this clone turned up once. The chain couples TRBV30 to TRBJ1-6; 8 bases fit TRBD1. CDR1 GTSNPN and CDR2 SVGIG come from the germline V gene (reference sequence). With V trimmed by 1 base and J by 3 bases, 8 bases remained unmatched. CDR3 length: 17 residues. CDR3 bases: TGTGCCTGGAGTGGTGACAGGGGCCGTGGCTATAATTCACCCCTCCACTTT. Its protein is CAWSGDRGRGYNSPLHF. Full variable domain (outside the CDR3, taken from reference TRBV30 and TRBJ1-6): SQTIHQWPATLVQPVGSPLSLECTVEGTSNPNLYWYRQAAGRGLQLLFYSVGIGQISSEVPQNLSASRPQDRQFILSSKKLLLSDSGFYLCAWSGDRGRGYNSPLHFGNGTRLTVT.

This chain uses TRBV2 with TRBJ1-1; the D gene is possibly TRBD1 (5 bases). The CDR3 has 13 residues. Between the trimmed V and J ends, which lost 2 bases and 10 bases, there was a span of 14 bases. Looked up from germline, CDR1 is SNHLY and CDR2 is FYNNEI. CDR3 coding DNA: TGTGCCAGCAGTGAATGGGGCAGGGTTCGAGCTTTCTTT. This sequence encodes CASSEWGRVRAFF.